The clone carrying this T cell receptor beta chain was detected ten times or more. The target antigen is unknown. For ophthalmopathy patients, the Clinical Activity Score was at least 3 and the NOSPECS grade at least 4; duration was under 3 months. Extraction of PBMCs used roughly 9.3 ml of fresh peripheral blood. The sample belongs to a study of T cells in Graves' hyperthyroidism and ophthalmopathy. Study as a whole: Before any treatment, at initial diagnosis, peripheral blood was collected. Study-wide points: It was a median about seven months before onset that the model predicted ophthalmopathy.

Germline trimming cut 4 bases from V and 7 bases from J; bases unmatched to any gene: 7. From germline, CDR1 is SGHRS and CDR2 YFSETQ. The CDR3 spans 15 residues. Amplified TCR beta CDR3 regions derived from RNA transcripts. The HTBI primer set drove a first-round RT-PCR of the TCR CDR3. TCRdb processed the multiplex PCR reads anew with MiXCR; each CDR3 protein has one entry. The data contain hundreds of thousands of distinct CDR3 sequences, roughly a sixth of them singletons. Material for sequencing was blood. The source is a woman between 40 and 50 years old with Graves' ophthalmopathy. The rearrangement uses TRBV5-1 and TRBJ2-1, with 11 positions matching TRBD1. The CDR3 DNA reads as TGCGCCAGCAGCCATGAAGGACAGGGGGCTAATGAGCAGTTCTTC. Translating gives CASSHEGQGANEQFF.